Listed below are T cell receptor beta chains from one sample, sequenced in a study of identical twins. TCRdb itself ran the 5' RACE reads through MiXCR, one entry per CDR3 protein. Among roughly 710,000 distinct CDR3 sequences, 6.1% were seen once, and the ten largest hold around 1.7%. Material: naive T cells sorted from blood. The receptors come from a man aged 18-30 years in good health. Both conserved end residues are part of each CDR3. Fields, in order: V gene, D gene, J gene, clone size, CDR3 protein, CDR3 DNA. D genes are given only for firm matches. Rows give clone size only sometimes, using once, few, many, or a class for an expanded clone.

v_gene: TRBV20-1; d_gene: NA; j_gene: TRBJ2-1; abundance: many; CDR3aa: CSARGPTTRGPIHYNEQFF; CDR3nt: TGCAGTGCTAGAGGCCCAACAACGAGGGGACCCATACACTACAATGAGCAGTTCTTC
v_gene: TRBV20-1; d_gene: TRBD2; j_gene: TRBJ2-1; abundance: many; CDR3aa: CSARVWLAGGNEQFF; CDR3nt: TGCAGTGCTAGAGTTTGGCTAGCGGGAGGCAATGAGCAGTTCTTC
v_gene: TRBV30; d_gene: TRBD2; j_gene: TRBJ2-3; abundance: few; CDR3aa: CAWSETGLANRYF; CDR3nt: TGTGCCTGGAGTGAGACTGGACTAGCGAATCGGTATTTT
v_gene: TRBV18; d_gene: NA; j_gene: TRBJ2-1; abundance: many; CDR3aa: CASSQQQGLQEQFF; CDR3nt: TGTGCCAGCTCACAACAACAGGGTCTACAAGAGCAGTTCTTC
v_gene: TRBV12-3/TRBV12-4; d_gene: NA; j_gene: TRBJ2-6; abundance: NA; CDR3aa: CASRGRGVLTF; CDR3nt: TGTGCCAGCAGGGGAAGAGGAGTCCTGACTTTC
v_gene: TRBV25-1; d_gene: TRBD2; j_gene: TRBJ2-1; abundance: few; CDR3aa: CASSESSSGREQFF; CDR3nt: TGTGCCAGCAGTGAATCTAGTAGCGGGAGAGAGCAGTTCTTC
v_gene: TRBV5-1; d_gene: NA; j_gene: TRBJ2-7; abundance: many; CDR3aa: CASSLGTVSSYEQYF; CDR3nt: TGCGCCAGCAGCCTAGGGACGGTAAGCTCCTACGAGCAGTACTTC
v_gene: TRBV10-3; d_gene: TRBD2; j_gene: TRBJ2-2; abundance: many; CDR3aa: CAISDREGPTGELFF; CDR3nt: TGTGCCATCAGTGATCGGGAGGGCCCCACCGGGGAGCTGTTTTTT
v_gene: TRBV7-6; d_gene: NA; j_gene: TRBJ2-3; abundance: many; CDR3aa: CASSFAAESTDTQYF; CDR3nt: TGTGCCAGCAGCTTCGCGGCAGAATCCACAGATACGCAGTATTTT
v_gene: TRBV18; d_gene: NA; j_gene: TRBJ2-1; abundance: NA; CDR3aa: CASSPTKSYNEQFF; CDR3nt: TGTGCCAGCTCACCAACGAAGTCCTACAATGAGCAGTTCTTC
v_gene: TRBV7-9; d_gene: TRBD2; j_gene: TRBJ2-1; abundance: NA; CDR3aa: CASSQGSSGKFSEQFF; CDR3nt: TGTGCCAGCAGCCAGGGGTCTAGCGGGAAGTTTAGTGAGCAGTTCTTC
v_gene: TRBV20-1; d_gene: NA; j_gene: TRBJ2-1; abundance: NA; CDR3aa: CMLSRSSYNEQFF; CDR3nt: TGCATGTTGTCTAGGAGCTCCTACAATGAGCAGTTCTTC
v_gene: TRBV5-1; d_gene: NA; j_gene: TRBJ2-7; abundance: many; CDR3aa: CASSLGQSGEVIYEQYF; CDR3nt: TGCGCCAGCAGCTTGGGACAGTCCGGGGAGGTCATCTACGAGCAGTACTTC